This T cell receptor (beta chain) was recovered during a study of blood T cell repertoires in COVID-19. The method was immunoSEQ multiplex PCR; TCRdb's version includes in-frame clones alone and lacks a portion of them. The sample contains about 220,000 clones, about 90% of which appear only once. This receptor was obtained from a woman between 45 and 60 years old with acute COVID-19. Source material: PBMCs or T cells enriched from blood (not recorded which).

DNA of the CDR3: TGCGCCAGCAGCTTGAGGAGCGGGGGGGTCTACGAGCAGTACTTC. Encoded protein: CASSLRSGGVYEQYF. V gene TRBV5-1 combines with J gene TRBJ2-7; 10 bases are a match to TRBD2. The V gene's germline CDR1 is SGHRS and CDR2 YFSETQ. The length of the CDR3 is 15 residues. The V gene end was trimmed by 1 base and the J gene end by 3 bases; junction bases not matched to a gene: 4. The full variable domain, with the rest looked up from reference TRBV5-1 and TRBJ2-7, is KAGVTQTPRYLIKTRGQQVTLSCSPISGHRSVSWYQQTPGQGLQFLFEYFSETQRNKGNFPGRFSGRQFSNSRSEMNVSTLELGDSALYLCASSLRSGGVYEQYFGPGTRLTVT.